A single sample is the source of the 8 T cell receptor beta chains below, sequenced in a study of T-cell memory formation after mild COVID-19. TCRdb fed the 5' RACE reads into MiXCR, producing one record per CDR3 protein. The repertoire holds about 430,000 distinct CDR3 sequences, with less than 25% as singletons. Sequencing input: PBMCs or a T cell subset sorted from them (not recorded which). The receptor set was obtained from an adult woman who had mild COVID-19 (a few samples of this study predate the infection). Cell type and time point are not known.

The chain joins TRBV4-2 to TRBJ2-1, with 15 bases that match TRBD2. Germline-derived CDR1 and CDR2 are LGHNA and YNFKEQ. Unmatched junction bases numbered 9, after V lost 4 bases and J lost 5 bases. This CDR3 has 18 amino acids. CDR3 sequence reads: CASSRGLAGGLGDNEQFF. CDR3 nucleotide sequence: TGTGCCAGCAGCCGGGGACTAGCGGGAGGTCTGGGAGACAATGAGCAGTTCTTC.

The CDR3 region is CASSQVVRGAVDEQFF. The CDR3 DNA follows: TGTGCCAGCAGCCAAGTCGTGCGGGGGGCCGTAGATGAGCAGTTCTTC. This chain connects TRBV3-1 to TRBJ2-1, with 8 nucleotides matching TRBD2. CDR3 length equals 16 residues. Germline V gene data show CDR1 as LGHDT and CDR2 as YNNKEL (reference sequence). After removal of 1 base from V and 8 bases from J, the junction contained 10 bases not matched to a gene.

The chain carries TRBV12-3 or TRBV12-4 and TRBJ2-7; D uncertain. Trimming removed 6 bases from V and 3 bases from J, with 12 bases in between. The CDR3 totals 13 residues. CDR3 sequence: CASSSVGYYEQYV. CDR3 sequence (DNA): TGTGCCAGCAGCTCCGTCGGGTACTACGAGCAGTACGTC.

This clonotype has a handful of counts. The V call is TRBV12-3 or TRBV12-4, the J call TRBJ2-5; 10 bases are shared with TRBD2. The CDR3 spans 16 residues. The junction had 9 bases not matched to a gene; V was cut back by 3 bases and J by 5 bases. CDR3 in DNA: TGTGCCAGCAGTTTCCCTAGCGGGAGTTCGGGGGAGACCCAGTACTTC. Its protein is CASSFPSGSSGETQYF.

This chain links TRBV7-8 with TRBJ2-1; 12 nucleotides agree with TRBD2. Germline-derived CDR1 and CDR2 are SGHVS and FQNEAQ. The CDR3 has 16 residues. After removal of 2 bases from V and 7 bases from J, the junction contained 6 bases not matched to a gene. CDR3 DNA: TGTGCCAGCAGCTTAAGACTAGCGGGAGATGCTAATGAGCAGTTCTTC. This gives the protein CASSLRLAGDANEQFF.

This clonotype was observed a handful of times. The chain uses TRBV12-3 or TRBV12-4 and TRBJ2-1, with 12 bases identical to TRBD2. J lost 8 bases, V lost 6 bases, and 8 bases had no gene match. The CDR3 extends over 15 amino acids. CDR3 loop: CASSLTSGSLDEQFF. For the CDR3, the DNA is TGTGCCAGCAGCTTGACTAGCGGGAGTTTGGATGAGCAGTTCTTC.

The rearrangement uses TRBV27 and TRBJ2-7; D ambiguous. This CDR3 comprises 13 residues. Germline V CDR1 and CDR2: MNHEY, SMNVEV (reference sequence). V gave up 4 bases and J gave up 6 bases, with 13 bases separating them. This CDR3 is CASSSRALGEQYF. CDR3 DNA sequence: TGTGCCAGCAGTTCCCGGGCCCTTGGCGAGCAGTACTTC.

This clonotype was seen a handful of times. The V gene is TRBV27, the J gene TRBJ2-5, with D possibly TRBD2 on 5 matching bases. Trimming left V 4 bases short and J 5 bases short, with 11 bases between. This CDR3 is built from 13 residues. CDR1 MNHEY and CDR2 SMNVEV come from the germline V gene (reference sequence). The DNA for the CDR3 is TGTGCCAGCAGTTATGGGCCGGGGGAGACCCAGTACTTC. Its translation is CASSYGPGETQYF.